Listed here is a single T cell receptor beta chain. The CDR3 extends over 16 amino acids. The V and J ends lost 0 bases and 7 bases respectively, with 17 bases between them. The germline gives CDR1 SGHRS, CDR2 YFSETQ. This sample is drawn from a study of blood T cells in healthy people across ages. Primers used in a second PCR of roughly 6 to 12 cycles were a sample-barcoded 5' primer and a J-beta primer mix. TCRdb used MiXCR to reprocess the 5' RACE reads, holding one entry per CDR3 protein. The sample lists some 550,000 distinct CDR3 sequences, around half occurring once. The sequence was obtained from a man at least 80 years old in good health. The sample taken for sequencing was blood. The chain links TRBV5-1 to TRBJ2-1; perhaps TRBD1 as D (5 bases). CDR3 region: CASSLVAQGSANEQFF. DNA for the CDR3: TGCGCCAGCAGCTTGGTGGCCCAGGGAAGTGCAAATGAGCAGTTCTTC.